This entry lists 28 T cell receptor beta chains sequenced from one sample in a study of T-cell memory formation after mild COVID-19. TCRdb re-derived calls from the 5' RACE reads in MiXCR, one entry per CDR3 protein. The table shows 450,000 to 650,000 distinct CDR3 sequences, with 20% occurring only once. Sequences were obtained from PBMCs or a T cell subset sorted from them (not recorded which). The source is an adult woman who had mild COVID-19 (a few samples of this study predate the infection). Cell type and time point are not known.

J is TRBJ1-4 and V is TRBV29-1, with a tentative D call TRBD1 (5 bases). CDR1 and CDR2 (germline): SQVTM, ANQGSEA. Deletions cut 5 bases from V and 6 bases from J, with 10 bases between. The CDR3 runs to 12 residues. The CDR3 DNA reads TGCAGCGTTCGCAGGGCGGATGAAAAACTGTTTTTT. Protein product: CSVRRADEKLFF.

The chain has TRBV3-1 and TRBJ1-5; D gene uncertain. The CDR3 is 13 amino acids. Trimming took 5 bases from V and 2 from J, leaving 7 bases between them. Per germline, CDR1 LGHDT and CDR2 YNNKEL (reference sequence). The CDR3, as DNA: TGTGCCAGCAGCGCCTCTGGCAATCAGCCCCAGCATTTT. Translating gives CASSASGNQPQHF.

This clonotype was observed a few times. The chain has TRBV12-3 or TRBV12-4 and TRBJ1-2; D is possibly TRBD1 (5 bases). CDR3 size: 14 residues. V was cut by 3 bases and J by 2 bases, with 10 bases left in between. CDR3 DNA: TGTGCCAGCAGTTTTCCCGACAGAAACTATGGCTACACCTTC. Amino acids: CASSFPDRNYGYTF.

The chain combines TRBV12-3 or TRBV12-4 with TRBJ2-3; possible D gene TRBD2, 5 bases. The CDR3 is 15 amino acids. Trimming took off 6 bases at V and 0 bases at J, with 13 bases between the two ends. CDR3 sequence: CASSQKRRSTDTQYF. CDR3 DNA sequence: TGTGCCAGCAGCCAAAAGCGGAGAAGCACAGATACGCAGTATTTT.

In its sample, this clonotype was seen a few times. For the CDR3, the DNA is TGCGCCAGCAGCCAAGAGGGGGACAGGGTCCCTGGGGAGCTGTTTTTT. Amino acids: CASSQEGDRVPGELFF. The genes are TRBV4-1 and TRBJ2-2, with TRBD1 matching 9 bases. Germline assignment: CDR1 MGHRA and CDR2 YSYEKL. V was clipped by 0 bases and J by 8 bases; unmatched bases: 7. The CDR3 has 16 residues.

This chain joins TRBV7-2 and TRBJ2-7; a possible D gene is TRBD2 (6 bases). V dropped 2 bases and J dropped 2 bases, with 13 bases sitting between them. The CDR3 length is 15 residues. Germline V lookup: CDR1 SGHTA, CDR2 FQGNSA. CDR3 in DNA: TGTGCCAGCAGCTTATTTGGCGGGATCCCCTACGAGCAGTACTTC. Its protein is CASSLFGGIPYEQYF. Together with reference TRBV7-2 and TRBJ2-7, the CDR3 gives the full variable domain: GAGVSQSPSNKVTEKGKDVELRCDPISGHTALYWYRQSLGQGLEFLIYFQGNSAPDKSGLPSDRFSAERTGGSVSTLTIQRTQQEDSAVYLCASSLFGGIPYEQYFGPGTRLTVT.

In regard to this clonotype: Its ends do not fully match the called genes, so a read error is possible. The CDR3 reads CASSGGSSNEQFF. The CDR3 DNA is TGTGCCAGCAGCGGGGGTTCCTCCAATGAGCAGTTCTTC. The chain employs TRBV11-2 and TRBJ2-1; D may be TRBD1 or TRBD2 (5 bases each). The CDR3 loop spans 13 amino acids. The germline gives CDR1 SGHAT, CDR2 FQNNGV.

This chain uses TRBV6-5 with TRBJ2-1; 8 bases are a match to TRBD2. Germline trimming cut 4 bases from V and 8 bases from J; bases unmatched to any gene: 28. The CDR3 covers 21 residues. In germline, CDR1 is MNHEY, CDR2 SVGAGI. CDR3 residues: CASSFNLPPGSQAGAIHEQFF. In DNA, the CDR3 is TGTGCCAGCAGTTTCAACCTACCCCCGGGGAGCCAAGCGGGAGCCATCCATGAGCAGTTCTTC.

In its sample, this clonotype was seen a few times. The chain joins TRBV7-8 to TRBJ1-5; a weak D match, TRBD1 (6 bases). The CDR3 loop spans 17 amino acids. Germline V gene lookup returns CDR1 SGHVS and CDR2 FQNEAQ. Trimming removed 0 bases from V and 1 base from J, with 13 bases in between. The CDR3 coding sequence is TGTGCCAGCAGCTTAGCCCTAGGGGGTCTCAGCAATCAGCCCCAGCATTTT. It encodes CASSLALGGLSNQPQHF.

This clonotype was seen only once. DNA for the CDR3: TGTGCCACCGCGGGACAGGGTCGGAACACTGAAGCTTTCTTT. Its translation: CATAGQGRNTEAFF. The chain employs TRBV6-1 and TRBJ1-1, with TRBD1 matching over 9 bases. The CDR3 is 14 residues long. J was trimmed by 1 base and V by 10 bases; bases with no gene match: 7. Germline V lookup: CDR1 MNHNS, CDR2 SASEGT.

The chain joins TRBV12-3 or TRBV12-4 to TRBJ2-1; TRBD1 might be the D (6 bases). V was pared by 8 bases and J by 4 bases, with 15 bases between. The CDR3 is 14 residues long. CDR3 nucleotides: TGTGCCAGCTCTTCAGGGGAACTATACAATGAGCAGTTCTTC. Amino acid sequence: CASSSGELYNEQFF.

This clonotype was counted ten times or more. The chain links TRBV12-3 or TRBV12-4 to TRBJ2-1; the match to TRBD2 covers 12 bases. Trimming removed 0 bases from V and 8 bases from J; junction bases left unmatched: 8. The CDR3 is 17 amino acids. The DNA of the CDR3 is TGTGCCAGCAGTTTAGCGCGGGCTAGCGGGAGGGAGGATGAGCAGTTCTTC. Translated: CASSLARASGREDEQFF.

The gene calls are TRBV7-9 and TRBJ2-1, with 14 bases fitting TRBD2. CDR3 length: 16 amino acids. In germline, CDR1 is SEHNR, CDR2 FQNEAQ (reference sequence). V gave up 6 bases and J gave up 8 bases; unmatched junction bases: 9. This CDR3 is CASSLRGTSGSDEQFF. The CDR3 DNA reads TGTGCCAGCAGTCTTAGGGGGACTAGCGGGAGTGATGAGCAGTTCTTC.

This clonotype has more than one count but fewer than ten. The CDR3 is CASSRTGAYSMNTEAFF. The CDR3 bases are TGCGCCAGCAGCAGGACAGGGGCATATTCCATGAACACTGAAGCTTTCTTT. The chain is built from TRBV5-1 and TRBJ1-1, with 9 nucleotides matching TRBD1. Germline CDR1 reads SGHRS; CDR2 reads YFSETQ. The length of the CDR3 is 17 residues. J lost 0 bases, V lost 4 bases, and 10 bases had no gene match.

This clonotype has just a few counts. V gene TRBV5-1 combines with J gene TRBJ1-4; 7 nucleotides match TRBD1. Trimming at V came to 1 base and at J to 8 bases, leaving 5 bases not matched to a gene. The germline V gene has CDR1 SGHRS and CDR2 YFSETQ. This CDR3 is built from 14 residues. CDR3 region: CASSLTGEREKLFF. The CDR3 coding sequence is TGCGCCAGCAGCTTGACAGGGGAACGAGAAAAACTGTTTTTT.

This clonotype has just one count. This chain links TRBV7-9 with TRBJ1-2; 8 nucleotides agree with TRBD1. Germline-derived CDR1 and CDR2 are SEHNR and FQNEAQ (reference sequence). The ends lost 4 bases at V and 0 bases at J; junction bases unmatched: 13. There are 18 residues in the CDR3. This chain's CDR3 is CASSSGLTGTGPNYGYTF. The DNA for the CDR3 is TGTGCCAGCAGCTCCGGTCTAACCGGGACAGGACCTAACTATGGCTACACCTTC.

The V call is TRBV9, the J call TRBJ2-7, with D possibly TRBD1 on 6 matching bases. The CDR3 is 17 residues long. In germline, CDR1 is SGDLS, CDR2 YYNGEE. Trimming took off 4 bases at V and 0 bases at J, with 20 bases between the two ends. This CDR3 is CASSTPHGQGPSYEQYF. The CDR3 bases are TGTGCCAGCAGCACCCCGCACGGGCAGGGGCCCTCCTACGAGCAGTACTTC.

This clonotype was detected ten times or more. The CDR3 sequence: CASKGYNEQFF. CDR3 DNA: TGTGCCAGCAAGGGGTACAATGAGCAGTTCTTC. The chain uses TRBV7-9 and TRBJ2-1; possible D gene TRBD1, 5 bases. Trimming pared 7 bases from V and 4 bases from J, leaving 5 bases between. This CDR3 has 11 amino acids. Looked up from germline, CDR1 is SEHNR and CDR2 is FQNEAQ (reference sequence).

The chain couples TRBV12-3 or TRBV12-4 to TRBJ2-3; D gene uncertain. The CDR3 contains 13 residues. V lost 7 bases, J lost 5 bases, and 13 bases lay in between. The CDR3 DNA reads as TGTGCCAGCAACGTAGGGCCCTTAGATACGCAGTATTTT. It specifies CASNVGPLDTQYF.

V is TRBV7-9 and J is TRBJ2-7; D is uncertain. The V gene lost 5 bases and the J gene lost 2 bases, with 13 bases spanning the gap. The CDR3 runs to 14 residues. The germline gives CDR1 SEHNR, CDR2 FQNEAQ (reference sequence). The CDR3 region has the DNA TGTGCCAGCAGCGGACGTCAGCTAACCTACGAGCAGTACTTC. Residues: CASSGRQLTYEQYF.

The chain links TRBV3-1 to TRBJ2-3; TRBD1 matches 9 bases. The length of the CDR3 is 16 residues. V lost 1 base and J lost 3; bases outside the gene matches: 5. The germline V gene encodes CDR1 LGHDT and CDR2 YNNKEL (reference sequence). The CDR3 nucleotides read TGTGCCAGCAGCCAAGGGACAGGGGTTCGGACAGATACGCAGTATTTT. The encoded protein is CASSQGTGVRTDTQYF.

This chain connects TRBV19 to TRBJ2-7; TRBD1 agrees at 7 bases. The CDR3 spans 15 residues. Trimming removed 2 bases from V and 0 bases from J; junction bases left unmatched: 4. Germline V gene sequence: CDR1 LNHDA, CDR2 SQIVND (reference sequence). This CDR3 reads CASSIPGQRSYEQYF. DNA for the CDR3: TGTGCCAGTAGTATACCGGGACAGCGCTCCTACGAGCAGTACTTC.

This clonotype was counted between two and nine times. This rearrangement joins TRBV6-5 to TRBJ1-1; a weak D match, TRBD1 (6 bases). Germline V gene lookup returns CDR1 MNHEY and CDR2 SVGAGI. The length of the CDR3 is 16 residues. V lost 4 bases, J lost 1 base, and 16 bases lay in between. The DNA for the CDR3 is TGTGCCAGCAGTTTTCATCCGACAGGAAGGAACACTGAAGCTTTCTTT. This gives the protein CASSFHPTGRNTEAFF.

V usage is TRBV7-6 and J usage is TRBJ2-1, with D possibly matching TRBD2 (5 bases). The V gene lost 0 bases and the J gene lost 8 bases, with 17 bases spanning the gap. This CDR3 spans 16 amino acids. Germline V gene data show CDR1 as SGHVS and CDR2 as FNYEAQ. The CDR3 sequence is CASSLAGGSNTDEQFF. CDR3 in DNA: TGTGCCAGCAGCTTAGCGGGTGGGAGTAACACCGATGAGCAGTTCTTC.

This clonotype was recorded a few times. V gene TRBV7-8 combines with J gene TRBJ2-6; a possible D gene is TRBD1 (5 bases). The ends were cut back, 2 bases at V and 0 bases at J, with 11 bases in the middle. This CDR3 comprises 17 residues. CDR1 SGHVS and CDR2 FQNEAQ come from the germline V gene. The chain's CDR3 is CASSLIEDNSGANVLTF. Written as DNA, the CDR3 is TGTGCCAGCAGCTTAATAGAGGACAACTCTGGGGCCAACGTCCTGACTTTC.

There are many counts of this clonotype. The CDR3 coding sequence is TGTGCCAGCAGTTTATACAGCGGGCAAGCCAAAAACATTCAGTACTTC. As protein: CASSLYSGQAKNIQYF. The chain couples TRBV27 to TRBJ2-4, with D possibly TRBD2 on 6 matching bases. V lost 1 base to trimming and J lost 0 bases, with 10 bases between them. The CDR3 sequence is 16 residues long. Germline V gives CDR1 MNHEY, CDR2 SMNVEV (reference sequence).

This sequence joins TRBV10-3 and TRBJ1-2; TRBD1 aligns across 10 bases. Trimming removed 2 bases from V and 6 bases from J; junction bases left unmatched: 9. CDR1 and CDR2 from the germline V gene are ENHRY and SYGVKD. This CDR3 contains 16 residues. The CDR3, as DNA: TGTGCCATCAGTGAGCCCGGGACAGGGGCCCAACATGGCTACACCTTC. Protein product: CAISEPGTGAQHGYTF.

The CDR3 DNA follows: TGTGCCAGCAGCTCCTTACTGGGGGGACAGGCGCAGTACTTC. Its translation is CASSSLLGGQAQYF. The chain carries TRBV7-6 and TRBJ2-7; 8 bases line up with TRBD1. V trimming: 4 bases; J trimming: 9 bases; junction bases outside the gene matches: 11. Germline CDR1 reads SGHVS; CDR2 reads FNYEAQ. The CDR3 is made up of 14 amino acids.